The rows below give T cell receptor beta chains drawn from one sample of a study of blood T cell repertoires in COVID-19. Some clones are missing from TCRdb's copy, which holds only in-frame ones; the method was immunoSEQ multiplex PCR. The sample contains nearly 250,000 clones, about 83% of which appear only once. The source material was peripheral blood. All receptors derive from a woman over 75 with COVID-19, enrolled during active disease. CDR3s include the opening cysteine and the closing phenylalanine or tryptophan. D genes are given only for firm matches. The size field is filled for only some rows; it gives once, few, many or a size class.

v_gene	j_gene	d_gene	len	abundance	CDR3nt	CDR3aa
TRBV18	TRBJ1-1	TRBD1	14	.	TGTGCCAGCTCACCGGGACAGATGGGTACTGAAGCTTTCTTT	CASSPGQMGTEAFF
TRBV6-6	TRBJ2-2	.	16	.	TGTGCCAGCAGTTACTCGCAGCGGGCGAACACCGGGGAGCTGTTTTTT	CASSYSQRANTGELFF
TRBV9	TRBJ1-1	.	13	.	TGTGCCAGCAGCGCGGGGGGGCACACTGAAGCTTTCTTT	CASSAGGHTEAFF
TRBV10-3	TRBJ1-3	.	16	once	TGTGCCATCAGTGAGTCGGAAACAGGGTCTGGAAACACCATATATTTT	CAISESETGSGNTIYF
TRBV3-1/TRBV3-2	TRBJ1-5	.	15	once	TGTGCCAGCAGCCAAGATCATGGGGGCGGACAGCCCCAGCATTTT	CASSQDHGGGQPQHF
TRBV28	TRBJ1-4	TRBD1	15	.	TGTGCCAGCAGCCAGGGGGTGACTCCTAATGAAAAACTGTTTTTT	CASSQGVTPNEKLFF
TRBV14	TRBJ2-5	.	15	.	TGTGCCAGCAACTCTCAGGGGAGTAACCAAGAGACCCAGTACTTC	CASNSQGSNQETQYF
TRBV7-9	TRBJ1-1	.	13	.	TGTGCCAGCAGCTTACAGGATAACACTGAAGCTTTCTTT	CASSLQDNTEAFF
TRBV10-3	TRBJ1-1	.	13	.	TGTGCCATCAGTGGGGTCAGGGGCACTGAAGCTTTCTTT	CAISGVRGTEAFF
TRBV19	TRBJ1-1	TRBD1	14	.	TGTGCCAGTAGCCCCGACAGGGGGAACACTGAAGCTTTCTTT	CASSPDRGNTEAFF
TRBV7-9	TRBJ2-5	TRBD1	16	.	TGTGCCAGCAGCTTAGGGGACAGGGGCACCCAAGAGACCCAGTACTTC	CASSLGDRGTQETQYF
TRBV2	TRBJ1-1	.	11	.	TGTGCCAGCACCTTGAACACTGAAGCTTTCTTT	CASTLNTEAFF
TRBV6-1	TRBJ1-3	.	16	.	TGTGCCAGCAGTGACGCTGGACAGTACTCTGGAAACACCATATATTTT	CASSDAGQYSGNTIYF
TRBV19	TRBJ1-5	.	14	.	TGTGCCAGTAAAAGGAGGGACCCTAATCAGCCCCAGCATTTT	CASKRRDPNQPQHF
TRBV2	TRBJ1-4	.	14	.	TGTGCCAGCAGTGAGGCAGGAACTAATGAAAAACTGTTTTTT	CASSEAGTNEKLFF
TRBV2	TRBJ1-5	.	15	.	TGTGCCAGCAGTGAAGATAGTCTTAGCAATCAGCCCCAGCATTTT	CASSEDSLSNQPQHF
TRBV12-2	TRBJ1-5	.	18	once	TGTGCAAGTCGCTTCGGAGGGACTGAGACTACTTACAATCAGCCCCAGCATTTT	CASRFGGTETTYNQPQHF